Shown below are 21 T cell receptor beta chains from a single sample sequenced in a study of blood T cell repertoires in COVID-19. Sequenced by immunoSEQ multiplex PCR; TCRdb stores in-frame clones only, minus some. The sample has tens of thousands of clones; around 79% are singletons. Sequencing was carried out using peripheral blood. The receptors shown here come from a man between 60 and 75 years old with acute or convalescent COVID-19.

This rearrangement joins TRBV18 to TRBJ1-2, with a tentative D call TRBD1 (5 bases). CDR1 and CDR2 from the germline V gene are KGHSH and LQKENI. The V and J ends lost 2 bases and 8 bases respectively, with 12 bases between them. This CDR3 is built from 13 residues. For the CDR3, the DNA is TGTGCCAGCTCACCATTGGAGGGGCAGGGCTACACCTTC. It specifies CASSPLEGQGYTF.

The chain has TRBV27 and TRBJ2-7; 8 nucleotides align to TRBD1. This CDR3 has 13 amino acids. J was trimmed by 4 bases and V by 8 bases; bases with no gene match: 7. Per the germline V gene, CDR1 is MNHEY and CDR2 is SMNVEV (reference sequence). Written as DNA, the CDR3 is TGTGCCAGCGGAAGACAGGGGCGTTACGAGCAGTACTTC. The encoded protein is CASGRQGRYEQYF.

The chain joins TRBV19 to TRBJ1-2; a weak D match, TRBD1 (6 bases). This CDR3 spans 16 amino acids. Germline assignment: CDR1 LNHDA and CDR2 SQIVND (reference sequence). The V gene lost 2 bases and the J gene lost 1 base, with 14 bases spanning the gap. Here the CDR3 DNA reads TGTGCCAGTAGTATAACCGGGGGCGGGGGTAACTATGGCTACACCTTC. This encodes CASSITGGGGNYGYTF.

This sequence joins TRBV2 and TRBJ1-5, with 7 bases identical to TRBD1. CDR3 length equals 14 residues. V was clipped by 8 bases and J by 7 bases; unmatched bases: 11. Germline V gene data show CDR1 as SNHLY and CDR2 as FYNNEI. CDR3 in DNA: TGTGCCAGCGCCGGGACAGACCGACGGCAGCCCCAGCATTTT. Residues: CASAGTDRRQPQHF.

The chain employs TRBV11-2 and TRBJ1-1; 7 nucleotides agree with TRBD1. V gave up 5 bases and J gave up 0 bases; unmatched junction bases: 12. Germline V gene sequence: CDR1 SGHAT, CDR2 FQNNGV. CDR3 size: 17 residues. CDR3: CASSPRGLDYMNTEAFF. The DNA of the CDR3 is TGTGCCAGCAGCCCAAGGGGGCTCGACTATATGAACACTGAAGCTTTCTTT.

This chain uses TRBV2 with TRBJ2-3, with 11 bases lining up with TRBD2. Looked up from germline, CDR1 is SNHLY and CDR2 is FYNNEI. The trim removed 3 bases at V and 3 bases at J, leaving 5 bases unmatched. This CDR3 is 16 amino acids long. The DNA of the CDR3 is TGTGCCAGCAGTGAGGGGCTAGCGGGGGGAACAGATACGCAGTATTTT. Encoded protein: CASSEGLAGGTDTQYF.

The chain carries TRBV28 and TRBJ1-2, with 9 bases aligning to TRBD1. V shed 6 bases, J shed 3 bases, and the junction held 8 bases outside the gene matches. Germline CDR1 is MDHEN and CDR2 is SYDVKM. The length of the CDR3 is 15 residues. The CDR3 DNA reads TGTGCCAGCAGCTCACAGGGGGCAGCTTACTATGGCTACACCTTC. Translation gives CASSSQGAAYYGYTF.

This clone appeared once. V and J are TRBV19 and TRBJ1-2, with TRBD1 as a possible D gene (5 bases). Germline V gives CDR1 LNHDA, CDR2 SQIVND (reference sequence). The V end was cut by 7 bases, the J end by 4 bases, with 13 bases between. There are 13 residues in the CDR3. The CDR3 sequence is CASKARVGYGYTF. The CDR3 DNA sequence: TGTGCCAGTAAGGCCAGGGTGGGCTATGGCTACACCTTC.

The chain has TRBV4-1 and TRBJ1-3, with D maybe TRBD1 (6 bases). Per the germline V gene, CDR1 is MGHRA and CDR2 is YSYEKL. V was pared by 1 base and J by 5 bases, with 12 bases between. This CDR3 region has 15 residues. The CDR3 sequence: CASSQVWGLRNTIYF. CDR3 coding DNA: TGCGCCAGCAGCCAAGTGTGGGGGCTAAGAAACACCATATATTTT.

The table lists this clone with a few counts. CDR3 protein: CASSSGQAGSPLHF. The CDR3 region has the DNA TGTGCCAGCAGTTCGGGACAGGCCGGTTCACCCCTCCACTTT. The chain couples TRBV7-3 to TRBJ1-6; 8 positions match TRBD1. The germline V gene has CDR1 SGHTA and CDR2 FQGTGA. The CDR3 totals 14 residues. J was trimmed by 9 bases and V by 6 bases; bases with no gene match: 7.

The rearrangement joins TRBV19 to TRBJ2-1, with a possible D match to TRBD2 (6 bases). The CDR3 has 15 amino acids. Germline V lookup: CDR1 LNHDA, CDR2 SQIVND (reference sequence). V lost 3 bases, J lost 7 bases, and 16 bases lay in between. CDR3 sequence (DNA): TGTGCCAGTAGTATGAGAGGACTTGGGGGGAATGAGCAGTTCTTC. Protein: CASSMRGLGGNEQFF.

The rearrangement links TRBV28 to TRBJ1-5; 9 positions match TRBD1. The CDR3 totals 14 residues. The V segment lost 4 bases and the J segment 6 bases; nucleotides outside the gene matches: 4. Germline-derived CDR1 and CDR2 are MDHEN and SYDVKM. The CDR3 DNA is TGTGCCAGCAGTTCTACAGGGGGCACTCAGCCCCAGCATTTT. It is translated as CASSSTGGTQPQHF.

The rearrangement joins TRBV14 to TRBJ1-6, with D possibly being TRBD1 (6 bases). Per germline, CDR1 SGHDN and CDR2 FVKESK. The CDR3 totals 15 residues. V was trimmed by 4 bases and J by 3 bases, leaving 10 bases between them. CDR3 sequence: CASSLVQGYNSPLHF. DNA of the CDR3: TGTGCCAGCAGCCTTGTACAGGGCTATAATTCACCCCTCCACTTT.

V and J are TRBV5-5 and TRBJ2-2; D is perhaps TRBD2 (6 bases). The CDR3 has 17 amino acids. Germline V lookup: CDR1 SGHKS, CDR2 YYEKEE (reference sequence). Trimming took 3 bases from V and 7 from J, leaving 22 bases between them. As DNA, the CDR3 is TGTGCCAGCAGCTCAAGCCGGGACTTCAGGTATCACGGGGAGCTGTTTTTT. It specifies CASSSSRDFRYHGELFF.

This CDR3 reads CASTSRGGYNEQFF. CDR3 coding DNA: TGTGCCAGTACCTCCCGGGGGGGGTACAATGAGCAGTTCTTC. The chain uses TRBV19 and TRBJ2-1; TRBD2 matches at 8 bases. The CDR3 loop spans 14 amino acids. Germline V gene sequence: CDR1 LNHDA, CDR2 SQIVND (reference sequence). J was trimmed by 4 bases and V by 7 bases; bases with no gene match: 6.

In DNA, the CDR3 is TGTGCCAGCAGCGTAGCCGGCAGGGGTATGATTGAAGCTTTCTTT. It yields the protein CASSVAGRGMIEAFF. The V gene is TRBV9, the J gene TRBJ1-1, with D possibly TRBD1 on 6 matching bases. This CDR3 contains 15 residues. From germline, CDR1 is SGDLS and CDR2 YYNGEE. Trimming cost V 0 bases and J 7 bases, with 16 bases left between them.

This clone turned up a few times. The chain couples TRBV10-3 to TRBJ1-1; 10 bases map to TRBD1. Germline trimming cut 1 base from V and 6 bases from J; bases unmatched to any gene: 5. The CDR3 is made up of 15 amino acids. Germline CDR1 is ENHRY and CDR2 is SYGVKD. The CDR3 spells CAISEYGTGVSEAFF. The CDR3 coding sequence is TGTGCCATCAGTGAGTATGGGACAGGGGTCTCTGAAGCTTTCTTT.

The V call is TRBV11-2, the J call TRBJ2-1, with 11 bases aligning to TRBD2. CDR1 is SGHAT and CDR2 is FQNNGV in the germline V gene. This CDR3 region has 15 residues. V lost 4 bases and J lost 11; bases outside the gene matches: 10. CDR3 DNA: TGTGCCAGCAGCTCCTTAGCGGGGGGGCCTGACCAGCAGTTCTTC. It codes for CASSSLAGGPDQQFF.

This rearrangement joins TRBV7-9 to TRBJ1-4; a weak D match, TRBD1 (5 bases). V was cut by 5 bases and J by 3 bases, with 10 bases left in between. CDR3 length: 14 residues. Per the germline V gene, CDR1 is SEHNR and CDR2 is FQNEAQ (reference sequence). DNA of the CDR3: TGTGCCAGCAGCCCGGGGGGGTCTAATGAAAAACTGTTTTTT. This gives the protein CASSPGGSNEKLFF.

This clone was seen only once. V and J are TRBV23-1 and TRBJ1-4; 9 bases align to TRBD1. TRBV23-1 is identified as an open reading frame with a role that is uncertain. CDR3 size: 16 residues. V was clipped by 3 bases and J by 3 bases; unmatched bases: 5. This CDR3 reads CASSHSRQGANEKLFF. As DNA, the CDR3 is TGCGCCAGCAGTCACTCTCGACAGGGGGCTAATGAAAAACTGTTTTTT.

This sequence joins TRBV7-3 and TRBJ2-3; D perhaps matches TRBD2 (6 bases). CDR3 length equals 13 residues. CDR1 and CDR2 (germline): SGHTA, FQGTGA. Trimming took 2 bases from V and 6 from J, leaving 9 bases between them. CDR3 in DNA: TGTGCCAGCAGCTTAGGGGGGACGGATACGCAGTATTTT. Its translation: CASSLGGTDTQYF.